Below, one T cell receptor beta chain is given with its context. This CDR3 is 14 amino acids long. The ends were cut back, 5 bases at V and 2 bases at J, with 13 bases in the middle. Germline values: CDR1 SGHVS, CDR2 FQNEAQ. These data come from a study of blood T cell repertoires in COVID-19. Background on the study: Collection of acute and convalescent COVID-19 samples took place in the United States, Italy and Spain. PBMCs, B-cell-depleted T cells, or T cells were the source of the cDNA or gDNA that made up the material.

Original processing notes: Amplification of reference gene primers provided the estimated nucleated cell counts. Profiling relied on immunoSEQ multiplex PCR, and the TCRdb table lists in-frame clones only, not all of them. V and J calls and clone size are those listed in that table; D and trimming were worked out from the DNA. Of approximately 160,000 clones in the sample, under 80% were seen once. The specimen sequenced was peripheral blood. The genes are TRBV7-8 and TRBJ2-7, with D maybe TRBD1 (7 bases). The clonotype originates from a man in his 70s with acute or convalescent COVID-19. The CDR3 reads CASSPRDSAYEQYF. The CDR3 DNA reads TGTGCCAGCAGCCCGCGGGACAGCGCCTACGAGCAGTACTTC. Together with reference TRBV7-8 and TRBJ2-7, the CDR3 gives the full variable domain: GAGVSQSPRYKVAKRGQDVALRCDPISGHVSLFWYQQALGQGPEFLTYFQNEAQLDKSGLPSDRFFAERPEGSVSTLKIQRTQQEDSAVYLCASSPRDSAYEQYFGPGTRLTVT.